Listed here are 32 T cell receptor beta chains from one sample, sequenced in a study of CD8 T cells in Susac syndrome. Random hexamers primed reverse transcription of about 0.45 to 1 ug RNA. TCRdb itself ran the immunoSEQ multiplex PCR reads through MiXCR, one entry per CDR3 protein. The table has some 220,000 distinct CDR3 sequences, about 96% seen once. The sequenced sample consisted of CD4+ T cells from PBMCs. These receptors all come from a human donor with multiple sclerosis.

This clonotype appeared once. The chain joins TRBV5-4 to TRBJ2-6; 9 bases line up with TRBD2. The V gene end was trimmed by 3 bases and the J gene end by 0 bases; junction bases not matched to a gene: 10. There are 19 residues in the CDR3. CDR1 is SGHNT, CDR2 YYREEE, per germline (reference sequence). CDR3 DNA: TGTGCCAGCAGCTCCCCAATACTAGCGGGTACCTCTGGGGCCAACGTCCTGACTTTC. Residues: CASSSPILAGTSGANVLTF.

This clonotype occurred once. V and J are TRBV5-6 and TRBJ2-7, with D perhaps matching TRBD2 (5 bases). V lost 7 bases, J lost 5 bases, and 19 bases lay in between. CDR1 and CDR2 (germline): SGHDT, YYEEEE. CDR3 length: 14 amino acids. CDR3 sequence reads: CASQDEGSLHEQYF. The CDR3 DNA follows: TGTGCCAGCCAAGATGAGGGATCTCTCCACGAGCAGTACTTC. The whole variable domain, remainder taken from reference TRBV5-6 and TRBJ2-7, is DAGVTQSPTHLIKTRGQQVTLRCSPKSGHDTVSWYQQALGQGPQFIFQYYEEEERQRGNFPDRFSGHQFPNYSSELNVNALLLGDSALYLCASQDEGSLHEQYFGPGTRLTVT.

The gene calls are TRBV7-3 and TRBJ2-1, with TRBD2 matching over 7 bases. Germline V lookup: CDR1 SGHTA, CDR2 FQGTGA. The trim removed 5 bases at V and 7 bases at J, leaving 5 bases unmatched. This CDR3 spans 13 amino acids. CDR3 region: CASSVQRENEQFF. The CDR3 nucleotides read TGTGCCAGCAGCGTACAGCGGGAAAATGAGCAGTTCTTC.

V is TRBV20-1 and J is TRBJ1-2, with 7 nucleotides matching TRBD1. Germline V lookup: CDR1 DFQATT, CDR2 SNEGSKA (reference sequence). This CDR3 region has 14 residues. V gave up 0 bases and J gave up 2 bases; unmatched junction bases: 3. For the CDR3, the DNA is TGCAGTGCTAGAGATCAGACAGGGAACTATGGCTACACCTTC. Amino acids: CSARDQTGNYGYTF.

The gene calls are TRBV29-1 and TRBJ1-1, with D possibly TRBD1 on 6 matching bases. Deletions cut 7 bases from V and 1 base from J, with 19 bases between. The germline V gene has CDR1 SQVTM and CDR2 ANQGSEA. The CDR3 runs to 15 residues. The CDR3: CSGRRGVDTNTEAFF. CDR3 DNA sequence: TGCAGCGGGAGAAGGGGGGTAGATACGAACACTGAAGCTTTCTTT.

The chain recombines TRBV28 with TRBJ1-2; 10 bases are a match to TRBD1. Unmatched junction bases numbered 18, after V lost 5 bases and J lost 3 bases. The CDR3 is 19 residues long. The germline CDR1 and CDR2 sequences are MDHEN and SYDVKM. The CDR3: CASSQRKRDRGPRDYGYTF. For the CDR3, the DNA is TGTGCCAGCAGTCAAAGAAAGCGGGACAGGGGCCCGAGGGACTATGGCTACACCTTC.

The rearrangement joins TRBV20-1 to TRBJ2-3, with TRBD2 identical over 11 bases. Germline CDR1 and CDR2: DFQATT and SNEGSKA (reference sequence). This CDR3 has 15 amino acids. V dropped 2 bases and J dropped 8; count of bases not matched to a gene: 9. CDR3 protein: CSARPLAGGVGTQYF. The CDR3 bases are TGCAGTGCTAGACCGCTAGCGGGAGGCGTCGGTACGCAGTATTTT.

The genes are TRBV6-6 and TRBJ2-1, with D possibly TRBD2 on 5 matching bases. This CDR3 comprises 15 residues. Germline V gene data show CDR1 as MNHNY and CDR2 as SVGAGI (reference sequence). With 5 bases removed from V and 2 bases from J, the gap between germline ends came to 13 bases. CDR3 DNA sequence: TGTGCCAGCAGTACCGGGATCCCAACCTACAATGAGCAGTTCTTC. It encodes CASSTGIPTYNEQFF.

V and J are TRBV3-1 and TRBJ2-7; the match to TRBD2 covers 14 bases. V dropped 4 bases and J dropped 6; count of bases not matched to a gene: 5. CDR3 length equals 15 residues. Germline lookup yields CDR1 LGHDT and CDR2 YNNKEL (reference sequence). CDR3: CASSPPGLAGVEQYF. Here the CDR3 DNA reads TGTGCCAGCAGCCCCCCGGGACTAGCGGGAGTCGAGCAGTACTTC.

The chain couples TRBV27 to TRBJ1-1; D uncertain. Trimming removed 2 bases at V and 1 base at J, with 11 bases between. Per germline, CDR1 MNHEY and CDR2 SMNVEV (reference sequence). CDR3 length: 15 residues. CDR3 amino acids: CASSLDRDANTEAFF. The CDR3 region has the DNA TGTGCCAGCAGTTTAGATCGTGATGCGAACACTGAAGCTTTCTTT.

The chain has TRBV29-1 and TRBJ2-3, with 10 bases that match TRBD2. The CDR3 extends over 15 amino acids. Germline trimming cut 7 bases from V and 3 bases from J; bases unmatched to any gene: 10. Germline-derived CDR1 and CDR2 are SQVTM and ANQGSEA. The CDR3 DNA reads TGCAGCGGAAGCGGGAGGGGTTTGGGGACAGATACGCAGTATTTT. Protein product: CSGSGRGLGTDTQYF.

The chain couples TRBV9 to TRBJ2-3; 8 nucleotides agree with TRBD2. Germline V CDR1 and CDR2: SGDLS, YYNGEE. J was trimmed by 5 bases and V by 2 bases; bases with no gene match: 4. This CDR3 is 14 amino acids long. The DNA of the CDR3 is TGTGCCAGCAGCGTGACGGGGGGGCGAGATACGCAGTATTTT. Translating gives CASSVTGGRDTQYF. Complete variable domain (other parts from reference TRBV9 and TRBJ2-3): DSGVTQTPKHLITATGQRVTLRCSPRSGDLSVYWYQQSLDQGLQFLIQYYNGEERAKGNILERFSAQQFPDLHSELNLSSLELGDSALYFCASSVTGGRDTQYFGPGTRLTVL.

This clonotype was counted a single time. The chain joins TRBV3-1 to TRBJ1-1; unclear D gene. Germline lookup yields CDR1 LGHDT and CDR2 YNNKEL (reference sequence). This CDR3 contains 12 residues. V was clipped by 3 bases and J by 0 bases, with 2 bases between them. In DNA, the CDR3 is TGTGCCAGCAGCCACATGAACACTGAAGCTTTCTTT. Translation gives CASSHMNTEAFF.

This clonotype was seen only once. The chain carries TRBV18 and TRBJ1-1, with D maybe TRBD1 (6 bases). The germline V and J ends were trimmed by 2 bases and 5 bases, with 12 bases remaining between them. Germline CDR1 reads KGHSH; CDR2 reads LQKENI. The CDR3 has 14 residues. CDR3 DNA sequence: TGTGCCAGCTCACCAACAGGGATGAGAACTGAAGCTTTCTTT. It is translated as CASSPTGMRTEAFF.

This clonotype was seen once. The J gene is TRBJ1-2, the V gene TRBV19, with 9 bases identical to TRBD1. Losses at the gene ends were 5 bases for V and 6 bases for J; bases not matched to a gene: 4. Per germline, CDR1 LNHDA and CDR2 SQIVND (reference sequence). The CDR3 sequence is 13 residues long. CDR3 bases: TGTGCCAGTAGTCCCCGGACAGGGGATGGCTACACCTTC. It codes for CASSPRTGDGYTF.

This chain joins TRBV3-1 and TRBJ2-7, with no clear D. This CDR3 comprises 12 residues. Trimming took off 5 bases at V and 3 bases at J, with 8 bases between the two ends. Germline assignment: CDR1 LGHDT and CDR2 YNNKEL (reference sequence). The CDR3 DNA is TGTGCCAGCAGCTTTCAAGGCTACGAGCAGTACTTC. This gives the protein CASSFQGYEQYF.

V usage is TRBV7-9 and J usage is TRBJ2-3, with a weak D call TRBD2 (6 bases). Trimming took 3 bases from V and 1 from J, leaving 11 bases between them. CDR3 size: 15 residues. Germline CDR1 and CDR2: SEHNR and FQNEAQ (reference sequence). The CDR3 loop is CASSFQEGRTDTQYF. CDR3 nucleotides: TGTGCCAGCAGCTTTCAGGAGGGCCGCACAGATACGCAGTATTTT.

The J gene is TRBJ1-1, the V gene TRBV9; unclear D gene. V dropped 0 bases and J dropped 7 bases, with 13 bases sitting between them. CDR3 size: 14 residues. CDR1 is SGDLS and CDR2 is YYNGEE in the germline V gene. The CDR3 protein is CASSVVRSQGEAFF. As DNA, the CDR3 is TGTGCCAGCAGCGTAGTTCGATCCCAAGGTGAAGCTTTCTTT.

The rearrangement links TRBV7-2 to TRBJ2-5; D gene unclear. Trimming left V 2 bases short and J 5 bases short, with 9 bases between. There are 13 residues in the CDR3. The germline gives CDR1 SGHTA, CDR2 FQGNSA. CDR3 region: CASSLWGRETQYF. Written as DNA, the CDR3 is TGTGCCAGCAGCTTATGGGGTCGGGAGACCCAGTACTTC.

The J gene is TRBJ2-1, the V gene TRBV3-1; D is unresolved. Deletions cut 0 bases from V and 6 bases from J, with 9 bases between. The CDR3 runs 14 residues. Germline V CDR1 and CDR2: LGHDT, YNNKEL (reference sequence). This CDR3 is CASSQDHTANEQFF. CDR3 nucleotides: TGTGCCAGCAGCCAAGATCACACTGCCAATGAGCAGTTCTTC.

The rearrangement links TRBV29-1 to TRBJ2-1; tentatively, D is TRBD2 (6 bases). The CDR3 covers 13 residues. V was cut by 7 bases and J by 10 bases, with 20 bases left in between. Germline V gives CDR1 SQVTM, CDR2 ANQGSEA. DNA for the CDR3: TGCAGCGGACTAGTTGCCCCCCTCGGGGAGCAGTTCTTC. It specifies CSGLVAPLGEQFF.

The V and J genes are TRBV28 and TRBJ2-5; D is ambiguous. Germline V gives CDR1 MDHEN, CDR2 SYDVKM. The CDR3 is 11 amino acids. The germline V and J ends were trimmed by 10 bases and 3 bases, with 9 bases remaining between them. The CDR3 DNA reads TGTGCCACCAAGCTTGAAGAGACCCAGTACTTC. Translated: CATKLEETQYF.

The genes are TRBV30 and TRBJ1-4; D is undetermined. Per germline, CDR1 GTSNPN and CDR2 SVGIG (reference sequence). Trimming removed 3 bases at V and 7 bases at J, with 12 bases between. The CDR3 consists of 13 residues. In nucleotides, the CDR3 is TGTGCCTGGAGAAAAGGGAAGAGTGAAAAACTGTTTTTT. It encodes CAWRKGKSEKLFF.

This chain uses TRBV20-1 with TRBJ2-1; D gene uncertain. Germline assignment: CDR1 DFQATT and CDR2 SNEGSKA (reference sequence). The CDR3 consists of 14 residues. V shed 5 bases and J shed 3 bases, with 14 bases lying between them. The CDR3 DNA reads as TGCAGTGCTCTCCCGAAAGCTTACTACAATGAGCAGTTCTTC. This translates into CSALPKAYYNEQFF.

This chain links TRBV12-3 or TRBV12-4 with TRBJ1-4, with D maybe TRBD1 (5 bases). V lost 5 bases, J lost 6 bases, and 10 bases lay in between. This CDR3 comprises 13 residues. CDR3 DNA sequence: TGTGCCAGCAGTCGGGCCAGGGATGAAAAACTGTTTTTT. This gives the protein CASSRARDEKLFF.

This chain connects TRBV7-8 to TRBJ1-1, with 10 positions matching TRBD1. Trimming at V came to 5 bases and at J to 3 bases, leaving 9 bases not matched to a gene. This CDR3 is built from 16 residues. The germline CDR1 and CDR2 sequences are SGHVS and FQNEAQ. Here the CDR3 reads CASSQLPTGGYTEAFF. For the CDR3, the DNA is TGTGCCAGCAGCCAACTCCCGACAGGGGGCTACACTGAAGCTTTCTTT.

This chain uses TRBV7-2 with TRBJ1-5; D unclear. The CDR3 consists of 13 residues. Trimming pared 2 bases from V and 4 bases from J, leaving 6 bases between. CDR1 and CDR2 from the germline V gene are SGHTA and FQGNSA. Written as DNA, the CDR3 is TGTGCCAGCAGCTTAATCGATAATCAGCCCCAGCATTTT. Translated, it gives CASSLIDNQPQHF.

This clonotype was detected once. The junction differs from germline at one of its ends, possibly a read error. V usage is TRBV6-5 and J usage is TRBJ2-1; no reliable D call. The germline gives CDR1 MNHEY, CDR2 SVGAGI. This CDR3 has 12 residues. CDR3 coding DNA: TGTGCCAGCAGTTTAAACTACCATGAGCAGTTCTTC. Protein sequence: CASSLNYHEQFF.

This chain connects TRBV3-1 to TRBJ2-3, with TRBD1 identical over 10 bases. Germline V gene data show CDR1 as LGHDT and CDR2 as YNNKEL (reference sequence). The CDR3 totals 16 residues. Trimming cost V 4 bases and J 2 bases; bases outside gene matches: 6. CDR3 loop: CASSLGTGVNTDTQYF. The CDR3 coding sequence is TGTGCCAGCAGCCTTGGGACAGGGGTTAACACAGATACGCAGTATTTT.

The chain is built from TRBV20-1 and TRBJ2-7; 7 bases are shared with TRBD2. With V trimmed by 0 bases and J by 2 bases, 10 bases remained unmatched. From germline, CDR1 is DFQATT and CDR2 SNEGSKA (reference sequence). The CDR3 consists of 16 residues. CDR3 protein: CSARDSGTGGPYEQYF. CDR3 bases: TGCAGTGCTAGAGATTCCGGAACGGGGGGTCCCTACGAGCAGTACTTC.

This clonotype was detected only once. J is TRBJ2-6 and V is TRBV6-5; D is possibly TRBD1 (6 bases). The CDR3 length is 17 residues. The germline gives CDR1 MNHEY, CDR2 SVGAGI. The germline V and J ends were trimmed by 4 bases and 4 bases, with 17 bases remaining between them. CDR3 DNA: TGTGCCAGCAGTTCGCCTACAGGGCTTAGAGGGGCCAACGTCCTGACTTTC. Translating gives CASSSPTGLRGANVLTF.

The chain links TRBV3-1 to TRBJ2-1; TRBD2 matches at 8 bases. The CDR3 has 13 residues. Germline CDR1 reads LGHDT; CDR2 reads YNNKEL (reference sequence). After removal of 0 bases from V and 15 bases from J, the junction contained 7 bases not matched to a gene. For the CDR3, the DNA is TGTGCCAGCAGCCAAGAATCAAGGACTAGCCTGTTCTTC. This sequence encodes CASSQESRTSLFF.